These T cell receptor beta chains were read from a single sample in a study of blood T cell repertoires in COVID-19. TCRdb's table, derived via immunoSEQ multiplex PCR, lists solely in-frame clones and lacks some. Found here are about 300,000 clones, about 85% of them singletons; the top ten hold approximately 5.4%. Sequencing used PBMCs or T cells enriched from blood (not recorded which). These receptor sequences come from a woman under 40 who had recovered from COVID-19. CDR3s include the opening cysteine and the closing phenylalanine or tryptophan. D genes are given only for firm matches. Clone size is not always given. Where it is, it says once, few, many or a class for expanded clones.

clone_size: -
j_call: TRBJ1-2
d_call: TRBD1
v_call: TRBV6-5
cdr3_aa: CASSSSNRGQGGYTF
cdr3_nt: TGTGCCAGCAGCAGCTCCAACAGGGGGCAAGGTGGCTACACCTTC

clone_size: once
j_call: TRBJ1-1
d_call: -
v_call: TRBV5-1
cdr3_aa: CASSIPGGNTEAFF
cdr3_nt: TGCGCCAGCAGCATACCCGGGGGAAACACTGAAGCTTTCTTT

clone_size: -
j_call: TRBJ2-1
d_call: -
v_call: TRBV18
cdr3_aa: CASSPIGGNEQFF
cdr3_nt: TGTGCCAGCTCACCAATTGGAGGGAATGAGCAGTTCTTC

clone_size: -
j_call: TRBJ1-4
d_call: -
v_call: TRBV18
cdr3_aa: CASSPTTNEKLFF
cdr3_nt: TGTGCCAGCTCACCTACAACTAATGAAAAACTGTTTTTT

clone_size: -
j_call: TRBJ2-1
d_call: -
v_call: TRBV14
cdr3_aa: CASSPSGLADEKQFF
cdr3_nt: TGTGCCAGCAGCCCTTCCGGACTTGCCGATGAGAAGCAGTTCTTC

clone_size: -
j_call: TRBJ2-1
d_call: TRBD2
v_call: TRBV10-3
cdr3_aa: CAISERKSPSGGGGHEQFF
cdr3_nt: TGTGCCATCAGTGAGCGAAAGAGCCCCAGCGGGGGAGGAGGGCATGAGCAGTTCTTC

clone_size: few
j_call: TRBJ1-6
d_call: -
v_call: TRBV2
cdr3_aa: CASSAGNSPLHF
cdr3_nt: TGTGCCAGCAGTGCGGGTAATTCACCCCTCCACTTT

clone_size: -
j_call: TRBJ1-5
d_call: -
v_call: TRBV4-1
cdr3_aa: CASSQDWVGLNQPQHF
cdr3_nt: TGCGCCAGCAGCCAAGATTGGGTGGGCCTCAATCAGCCCCAGCATTTT

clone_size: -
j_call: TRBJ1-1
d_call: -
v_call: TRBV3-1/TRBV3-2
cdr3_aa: CASTPTVGTEAFF
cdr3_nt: TGTGCCAGCACCCCGACAGTGGGCACTGAAGCTTTCTTT

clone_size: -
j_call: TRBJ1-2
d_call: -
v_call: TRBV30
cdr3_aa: CAWSSGGVGYTF
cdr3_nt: TGTGCCTGGAGTTCGGGAGGGGTTGGCTACACCTTC

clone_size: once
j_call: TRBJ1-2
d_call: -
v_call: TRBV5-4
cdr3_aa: CASSPGPARGYTF
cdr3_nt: TGTGCCAGCAGCCCGGGTCCGGCGCGTGGCTACACCTTC

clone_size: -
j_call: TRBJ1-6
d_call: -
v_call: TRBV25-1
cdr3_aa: CASSGGRDYNSPLHF
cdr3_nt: TGTGCCAGCAGTGGCGGACGGGACTATAATTCACCCCTCCACTTT

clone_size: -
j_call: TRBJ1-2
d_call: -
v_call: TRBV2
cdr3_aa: CASRPTTGYGYTF
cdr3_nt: TGTGCCAGCCGCCCCACTACGGGCTATGGCTACACCTTC

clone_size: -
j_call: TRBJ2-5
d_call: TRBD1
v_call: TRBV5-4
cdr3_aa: CASSPYPRDRDPQETQYF
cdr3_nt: TGTGCCAGCAGCCCCTACCCCCGGGACAGGGACCCGCAAGAGACCCAGTACTTC

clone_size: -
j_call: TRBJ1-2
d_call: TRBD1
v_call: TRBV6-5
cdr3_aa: CASSYRTGLGYGYTF
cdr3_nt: TGTGCCAGCAGTTACAGGACAGGGCTCGGCTATGGCTACACCTTC

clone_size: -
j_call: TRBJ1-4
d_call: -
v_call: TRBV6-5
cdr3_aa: CASSRTGTTNEKLFF
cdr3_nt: TGTGCCAGCAGCCGTACAGGGACAACTAATGAAAAACTGTTTTTT

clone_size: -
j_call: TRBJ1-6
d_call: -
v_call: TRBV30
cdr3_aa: CASSTGYNSPLHF
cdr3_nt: TGTGCCTCCTCGACAGGCTATAATTCACCCCTCCACTTT

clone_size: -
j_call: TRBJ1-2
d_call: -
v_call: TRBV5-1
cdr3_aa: CASSPGGPVNDYTF
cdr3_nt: TGCGCCAGCAGCCCGGGGGGACCCGTTAATGACTACACCTTC

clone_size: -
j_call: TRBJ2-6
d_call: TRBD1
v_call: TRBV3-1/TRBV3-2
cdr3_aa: CASSHRGSGANVLTF
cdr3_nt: TGTGCCAGCAGCCACAGGGGGAGCGGGGCCAACGTCCTGACTTTC

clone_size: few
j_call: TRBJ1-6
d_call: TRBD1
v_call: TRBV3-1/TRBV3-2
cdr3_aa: CASRPRTGGNSPLHF
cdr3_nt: TGTGCCAGCAGGCCCAGGACAGGGGGCAATTCACCCCTCCACTTT

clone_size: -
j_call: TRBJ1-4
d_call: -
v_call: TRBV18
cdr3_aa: CASSPNQGHNEKLFF
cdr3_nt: TGTGCCAGCTCACCCAATCAGGGTCACAATGAAAAACTGTTTTTT

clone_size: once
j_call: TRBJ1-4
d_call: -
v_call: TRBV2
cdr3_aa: CASSVPGTNEKLFF
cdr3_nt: TGTGCCAGCAGTGTTCCAGGAACTAATGAAAAACTGTTTTTT

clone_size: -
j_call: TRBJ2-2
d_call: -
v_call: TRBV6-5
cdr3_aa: CASSYFGTHTGELFF
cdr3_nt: TGTGCCAGCAGTTACTTCGGGACTCACACCGGGGAGCTGTTTTTT

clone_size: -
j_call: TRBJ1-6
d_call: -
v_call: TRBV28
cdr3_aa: CASSLRGRTSPLHF
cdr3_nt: TGTGCCAGCAGTTTAAGAGGACGGACATCACCCCTCCACTTT

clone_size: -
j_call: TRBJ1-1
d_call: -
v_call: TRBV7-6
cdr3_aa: CASSERGEAFF
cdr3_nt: TGTGCCAGCAGCGAGCGTGGTGAAGCTTTCTTT

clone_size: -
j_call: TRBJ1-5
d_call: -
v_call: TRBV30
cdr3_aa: CAWGPGINQPQHF
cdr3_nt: TGTGCCTGGGGCCCCGGGATCAATCAGCCCCAGCATTTT

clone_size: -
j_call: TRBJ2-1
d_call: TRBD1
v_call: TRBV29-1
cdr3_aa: CSVEGQGAGNEQFF
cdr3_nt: TGCAGCGTTGAGGGACAGGGGGCAGGGAATGAGCAGTTCTTC

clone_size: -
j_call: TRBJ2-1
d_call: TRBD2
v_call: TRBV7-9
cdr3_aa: CASSPRTSGGSYNEQFF
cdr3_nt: TGTGCCAGCAGCCCGAGGACTAGCGGGGGGTCCTACAATGAGCAGTTCTTC

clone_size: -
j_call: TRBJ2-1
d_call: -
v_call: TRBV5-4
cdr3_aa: CASSWGSSSYNEQFF
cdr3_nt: TGTGCCAGCAGCTGGGGCTCCAGCTCCTACAATGAGCAGTTCTTC

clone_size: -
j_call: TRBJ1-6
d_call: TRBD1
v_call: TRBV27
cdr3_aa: CASSSGTGNSPLHF
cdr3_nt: TGTGCCAGCAGTTCCGGGACAGGGAATTCACCCCTCCACTTT

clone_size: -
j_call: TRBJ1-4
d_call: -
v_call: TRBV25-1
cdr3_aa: CASVAPGIFNEKLFF
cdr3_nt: TGTGCCAGCGTCGCCCCGGGGATTTTTAATGAAAAACTGTTTTTT

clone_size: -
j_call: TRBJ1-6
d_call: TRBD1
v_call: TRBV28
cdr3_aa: CASSLSGTGVSSYNSPLHF
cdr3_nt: TGTGCCAGCAGTTTATCGGGGACAGGGGTAAGCTCCTATAATTCACCCCTCCACTTT

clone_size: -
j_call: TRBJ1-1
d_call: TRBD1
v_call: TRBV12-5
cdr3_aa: CASGFSTGGTTEAFF
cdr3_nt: TGTGCTAGTGGTTTTTCGACAGGGGGAACCACTGAAGCTTTCTTT

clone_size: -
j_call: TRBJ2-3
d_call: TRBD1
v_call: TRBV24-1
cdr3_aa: CATSEGTGTDTQYF
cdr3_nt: TGTGCCACCAGTGAGGGGACAGGGACAGATACGCAGTATTTT

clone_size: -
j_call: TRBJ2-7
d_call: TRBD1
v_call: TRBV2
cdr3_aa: CASSDRQGVAYEQYF
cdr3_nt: TGTGCCAGCAGTGACCGACAGGGTGTCGCCTACGAGCAGTACTTC

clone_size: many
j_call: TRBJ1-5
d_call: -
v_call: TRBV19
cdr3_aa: CASSAIQGQPQHF
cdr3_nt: TGTGCCAGTAGTGCTATACAGGGACAGCCCCAGCATTTT

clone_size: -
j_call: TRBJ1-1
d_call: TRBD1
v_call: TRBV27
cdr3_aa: CASSLFGQGDEAFF
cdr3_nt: TGTGCCAGCAGTCTTTTTGGTCAGGGGGATGAAGCTTTCTTT

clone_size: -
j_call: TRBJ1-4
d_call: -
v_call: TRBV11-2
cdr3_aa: CASSRPGPLREKLFF
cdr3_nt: TGTGCCAGCAGCCGCCCGGGTCCCCTTAGGGAAAAACTGTTTTTT

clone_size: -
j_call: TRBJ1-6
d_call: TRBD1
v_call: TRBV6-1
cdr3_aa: CASSEVMTGGLNSPLHF
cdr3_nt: TGTGCCAGCAGTGAAGTTATGACAGGGGGCTTGAATTCACCCCTCCACTTT

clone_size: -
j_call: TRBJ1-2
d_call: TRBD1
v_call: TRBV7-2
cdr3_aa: CASSSAGTGPRANYGYTF
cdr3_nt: TGTGCCAGCAGCTCAGCCGGGACAGGGCCCCGAGCTAACTATGGCTACACCTTC

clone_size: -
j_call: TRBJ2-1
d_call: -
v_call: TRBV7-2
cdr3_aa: CASSDPGQIINEQFF
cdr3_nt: TGTGCCAGCAGCGACCCCGGACAGATAATCAATGAGCAGTTCTTC

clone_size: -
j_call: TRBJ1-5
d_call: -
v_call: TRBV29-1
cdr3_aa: CSVVEGGAHSNQPQHF
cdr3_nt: TGCAGCGTTGTCGAAGGCGGGGCCCATAGCAATCAGCCCCAGCATTTT

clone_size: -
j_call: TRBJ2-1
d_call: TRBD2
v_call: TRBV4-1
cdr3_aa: CASSQGVGGYNEQFF
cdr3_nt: TGCGCCAGCAGCCAAGGAGTGGGAGGGTACAATGAGCAGTTCTTC

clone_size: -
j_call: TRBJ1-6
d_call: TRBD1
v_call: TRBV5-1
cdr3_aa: CASSLQGADSPLHF
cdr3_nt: TGCGCCAGCAGCTTACAGGGGGCTGATTCACCCCTCCACTTT

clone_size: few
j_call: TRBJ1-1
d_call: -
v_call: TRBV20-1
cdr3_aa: CSAGGLEAFF
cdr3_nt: TGCAGTGCGGGGGGGTTAGAAGCTTTCTTT

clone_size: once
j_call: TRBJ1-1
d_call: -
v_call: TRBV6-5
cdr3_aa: CASSRTGEAFF
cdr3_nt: TGTGCCAGCAGTAGAACAGGGGAAGCTTTCTTT

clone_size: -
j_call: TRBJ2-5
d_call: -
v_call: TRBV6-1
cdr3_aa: CASSDVWAPPRPGTQYF
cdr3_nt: TGTGCCAGCAGTGATGTGTGGGCTCCCCCAAGGCCAGGGACCCAGTACTTC

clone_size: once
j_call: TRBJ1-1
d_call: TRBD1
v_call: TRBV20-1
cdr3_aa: CSATDRGRNTEAFF
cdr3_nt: TGCAGTGCTACTGACAGGGGCCGGAACACTGAAGCTTTCTTT

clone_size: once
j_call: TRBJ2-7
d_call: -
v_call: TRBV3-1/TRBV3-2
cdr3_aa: CASSRGRGTADF
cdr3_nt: TGTGCCAGCAGCCGGGGCAGGGGAACTGCAGACTTC

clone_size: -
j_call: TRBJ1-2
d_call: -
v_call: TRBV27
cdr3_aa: CASRYRRGLANYGYTF
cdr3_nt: TGTGCCAGCAGGTATCGACGGGGGTTAGCTAACTATGGCTACACCTTC

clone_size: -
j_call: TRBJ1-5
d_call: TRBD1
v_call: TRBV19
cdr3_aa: CASSDRGGGISNQPQHF
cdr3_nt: TGTGCCAGTAGTGACAGGGGAGGGGGTATTAGCAATCAGCCCCAGCATTTT

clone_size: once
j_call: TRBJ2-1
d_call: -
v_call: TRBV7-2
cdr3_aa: CASSAVSIEQFF
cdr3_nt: TGTGCCAGCAGTGCAGTAAGTATTGAGCAGTTCTTC